The text below deals with one T cell receptor beta chain. This receptor's antigen is unknown. Base qualities are not provided; no much larger clone lies one nucleotide away. The library was prepared using the immunoSEQ multiplex PCR assay. A mixture of 60 forward primers for TCR Vbeta segments and 13 reverse primers for TCR Jbeta segments was used in the multiplex PCR. A multiplex PCR assay on genomic DNA amplified the CDR3 region of rearranged TCR beta genes. The amplified TCR beta libraries were sequenced on the Illumina HiSeq System as 87-base-pair reads. On the authors' methods: In a later analysis, tens of millions of unique TCR beta chains were counted across the approximately 620 repertoires, and roughly 9.9 million of these chains were shared by at least two donors. Raw reads were error-corrected and collapsed into unique sequences by a nearest-neighbor algorithm in which closely related sequences were merged to remove PCR and sequencing errors. CDR3 sequences were aligned to IMGT reference sequences to assign V, D and J gene segments. Each retained sequence needed at least a six-nucleotide match to both a V gene segment and a J gene segment. A rearrangement counted as productive if the CDR3 had no stop codons and remained in frame with V and J, and every other rearrangement counted as non-productive. CDR3 was defined by IMGT convention, running from the second conserved V-encoded cysteine to the conserved J-encoded phenylalanine. The earlier analysis of roughly 590 of the donors excluded any sequence lacking an unambiguous match to a single V gene segment. In an earlier analysis of 450 to 750 of the donors, a V segment was called functional when productive rearrangements were above 56.7%, and segregating when the standard deviation between donors exceeded 5%. To diagnose cytomegalovirus status from the catalog of TCR beta chain sequences, a statistical classification framework was built. V and J gene assignment, in a later analysis, came from comparing TCR nucleotide sequences with IMGT/GENE-DB human TR gene sequences. The TCRdist pipeline was used in a later analysis to assign CDR3 sequences and most-parsimonious VDJ recombination scenarios. A later analysis defined each TCR beta chain by its CDR3 amino acid sequence plus V-gene family, and excluded reads lacking a unique V-gene family. As a way to deal with suspected cross-contamination and a sequencing artifact, a later analysis dropped roughly 600 nucleotide sequences that were highly shared and had low generation probability. In a later analysis, a clonal expansion index was calculated for each public chain from normalized within-repertoire ranks of inferred template counts. A later analysis computed generation probabilities with a VDJ recombination model fitted to out-of-frame rearrangements, and checked the results against IGoR. In a later analysis, hypergeometric tests were used to score TCR-TCR, TCR-HLA and TCR-CMV co-occurrence, with a repertoire-size bias correction applied to TCR pairs. In a later analysis, false discovery rates were estimated by permuting HLA or CMV assignments 20 times. In a later analysis, co-occurring TCRs were grouped using DBSCAN, with TCRdist sequence similarity added in when clustering inside HLA-allele-positive subsets. Co-occurrence clustering excluded repertoires with fewer than 30,000 or more than 120,000 public chains, plus five with anomalous nucleotide sharing. What TCRdb holds here is the immuneACCESS table cut down to in-frame rearrangements. Part of the clones is not present; checked against another copy, under half of the missing clones reflect an unresolved V gene, and the others are unexplained. Clone size and the V and J calls come from that table; the DNA yielded D and trimming. Here the sample has about 240,000 clones; approximately 81% occur a single time. The ten largest clones take up less than 8.5% of the sample.

Measured from the cysteine to the phenylalanine, the CDR3 is 13 residues long. CDR3 DNA only is kept here, 39 bases in frame from base 1. V gives up 5 bases and J gives up 3 bases, and the segment between their germline ends measures 9 bases. Sequences SGHRS (CDR1) and YFSETQ (CDR2) are obtained from the germline V gene. The cohort was made up of several hundred healthy bone marrow donors. All cohort members were sampled while nominally healthy, although unrecorded immune exposures were likely present. The donor was CMV seropositive and belonged to the group of 250 to 300 seropositive cohort members. A peripheral blood sample was provided by each donor, and peripheral blood mononuclear cells were used for TCR beta sequencing. Genomic DNA was extracted from the blood cell samples with the Qiagen DNeasy Blood Extraction Kit. The source of the sample is a study of cytomegalovirus exposure and HLA in healthy donors (dated 2017 in TCRdb). The study in broad terms: In an earlier analysis of approximately 640 of the donors, under 300 Gb of sequence data and 100 million or so unique TCR beta sequences from about 190 million T cells were reported. About 330 gigabases of sequencing data and about 92 million unique TCR sequences made up an early release that covered approximately 700 HLA-typed donors. Among the roughly 390 genotyped donors, around 81% belonged to the genetic ancestry cluster associated with self-reported Caucasian donors. The study was designed to test whether signatures of past pathogen exposure could be identified by cataloging public T cell receptors. The T cell repertoires of around 670 subjects were profiled by immunosequencing and related to cytomegalovirus serostatus. In addition to the first cohort of about 650 subjects, a separate validation cohort of approximately 110 different subjects was used. The study combined high-throughput TCR immunosequencing, statistical association of individual TCRs with disease status, and machine learning to predict cytomegalovirus infection status. A later analysis re-examined previously published TCR beta repertoires from several hundred donors and added high-resolution HLA genotyping to investigate patterns of TCR occurrence. Rather than drawing on any new phenotypic data, the later analysis identified candidate immune exposures from TCR beta sequences and the way those sequences occurred across donors. To decide whether each TCR beta V gene segment behaved as functional or pseudogenic, an earlier analysis of 587 of the donors relied on high-throughput TCR beta sequencing. Alongside the repertoire data, information on donor age, sex, ethnicity and CMV serostatus was compiled. A later genetic analysis used genome-wide SNP genotypes for about 65% of the 666 donors, treating that subset as a discovery cohort. All discovery cohort repertoires had been generated on a single sequencing platform. Both class I and class II loci were covered by HLA typing, at four-digit resolution. The number of donors typed differed by locus, with roughly 629-640 for A, B, C, DRB1 and DQB1, around 560 for DQA1, nearly 610 for DPA1, and over 400 for DPB1. Roughly 5 DR-DQ haplotypes were handled as single units for association and clustering, since linkage in the cohort was strong. Among around 400 genotyped donors of the cohort, an average of roughly 230,000 unique TCR beta nucleotide sequences was sequenced per donor, of which approximately 18% were non-productive.

What the work shows at the level of the full study, not this receptor alone: According to a later analysis, TCR association rates differed among HLA loci, with DRB1 alleles showing the most associated TCRs and HLA-C alleles showing the fewest. Across donors, most TCR sequences were observed very rarely, whereas some public TCRs were present in many individuals. In an earlier analysis of 587 of the donors, most TCR beta V segments appeared in productive rearrangements about 90% or about 30% of the time, broadly matching IMGT annotations. Correlated functional status among segregating V segments might reflect linkage disequilibrium, but an unknown experimental factor could not be ruled out. Cytomegalovirus status was reported to be diagnosed by the classifier with high specificity and sensitivity in both the original and validation cohorts. A group of highly shared sequence variants was considered likely to be a technical artifact of the sequencing pipeline. Compared with the 666-donor mean, donors in an Asian-associated ancestry cluster had fewer N-insertions in productive TCRs, according to a later genetic analysis. A further reported finding was that TCR beta sequences accurately predicted the HLA-A and HLA-B alleles for most subjects in the first cohort. In this cohort, only TCR beta chains were sequenced, and detectable features were limited by the absence of alpha or paired-chain data. Because some donors lacked HLA typing at each locus, the association tests relied only on the typed subset. When HLA alleles, especially DR and DQ, strongly co-occurred, TCR associations were difficult to assign to individual alleles. A later analysis found that most CMV-associated TCR beta chains appeared HLA-restricted, with HLA associations seemingly driven largely by CMV exposure. Presence/absence analyses assumed roughly uniform sequencing depth across donors, an assumption that may not hold. A later analysis associated 17,000 or so TCR beta sequences with specific HLA alleles at a false discovery rate of 0.05. The authors suggested that the approach could potentially be extended to other disease states and immunological phenotypes. In vitro tests confirmed that a few of the cytomegalovirus-associated TCR beta chains recognize cytomegalovirus antigens. A total of fewer than 200 TCR beta chains were listed by the study as associated with cytomegalovirus. Because counts were too low, about 18 rarely observed V segments, including chromosome 9 orphons, were excluded from the earlier analysis of around 640 of the donors. The only immune exposure information available for the cohort was CMV serostatus. Several of the top co-occurrence clusters appeared to be linked to parvovirus B19, influenza, CMV and Epstein-Barr virus, according to a later analysis. Some IMGT-functional V segments, including TRBV6-2 and TRBV6-3, could not be told apart with the 87-base-pair reads, so those segments were excluded. In a later analysis, HLA-associated TCR beta chains were found to be more clonally expanded and to have lower generation probabilities than equally common non-associated chains. A later genetic analysis associated a missense DCLRE1C variant with V-gene and J-gene trimming of TCR beta chains, and an independent cohort replicated the association.

Sequenced material: PBMCs. The sequence joins TRBV5-1 to TRBJ2-1, with TRBD2 perhaps the D gene, on 6 matching bases. This receptor was taken from a woman aged 60-75 years in good health and CMV-seropositive. This receptor has the CDR3 CASRSGDYNEQFF. The DNA sequence reads TGCGCCAGCAGGTCGGGGGACTACAATGAGCAGTTCTTC.